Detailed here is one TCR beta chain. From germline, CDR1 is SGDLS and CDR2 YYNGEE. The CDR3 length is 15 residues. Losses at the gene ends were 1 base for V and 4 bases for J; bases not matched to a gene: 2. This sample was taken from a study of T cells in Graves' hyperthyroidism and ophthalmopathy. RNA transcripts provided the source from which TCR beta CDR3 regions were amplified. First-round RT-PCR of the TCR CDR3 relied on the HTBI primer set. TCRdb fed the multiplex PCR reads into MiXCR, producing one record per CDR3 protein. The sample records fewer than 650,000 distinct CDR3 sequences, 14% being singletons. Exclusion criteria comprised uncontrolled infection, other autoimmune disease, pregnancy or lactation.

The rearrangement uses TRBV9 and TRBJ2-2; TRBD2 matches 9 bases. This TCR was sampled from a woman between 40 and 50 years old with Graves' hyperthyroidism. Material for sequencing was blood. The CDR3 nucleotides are TGTGCCAGCAGCGTATTAGCGGGAGTCACCGGGGAGCTGTTTTTT. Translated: CASSVLAGVTGELFF.